The sequence of this TCR beta chain was determined in a study of CD8+ T cells in alopecia areata. Study-level findings and limits: Tissue-resident alphabeta T cells belonging to normal skin likewise get sequenced within scalp specimens. Relative to normal scalp, lesional scalp, especially alopecia totalis/universalis, showed higher clonality.

As concerns this clone: Antigen: not known.

The sequencing template was cDNA reverse transcribed from extracted RNA. Measured with immunoSEQ multiplex PCR; TCRdb has only the in-frame clones, and not every one. The table has 100,000 to 120,000 clones, 55% to 70% seen once; the top ten hold roughly 25%. The V and J ends lost 5 bases and 5 bases, in that order; junction bases with no gene match: 9. The V gene's germline CDR1 is MNHEY and CDR2 SVGAGI. This CDR3 region has 15 residues. Samples from alopecia areata patients were lesional scalp punch biopsies and peripheral blood. The origin of this receptor is a human donor with alopecia areata. The chain has TRBV6-5 and TRBJ2-3, with 8 bases that match TRBD2. The specimen sequenced was NKG2D-low CD8+ T cells sorted from blood. The CDR3 DNA reads as TGTGCCAGCAGTGGGGCAGCGGGAGTCGGAGATACGCAGTATTTT. This sequence encodes CASSGAAGVGDTQYF.